This T cell receptor (beta chain) was observed in a study of cytomegalovirus exposure and HLA in healthy donors. Whole-study findings and limits: Compared with the roughly 700-donor mean, an Asian-associated ancestry cluster reportedly had fewer N-insertions, according to a later analysis.

This CDR3 is built from 13 residues. Germline values: CDR1 MNHNS, CDR2 SASEGT. V gave up 8 bases and J gave up 3 bases, with 11 bases separating them. A multiplex PCR was run with 60 Vbeta primers and 13 Jbeta primers. Sequenced by immunoSEQ multiplex PCR; TCRdb stores in-frame clones only, minus some. The table has 130,000 or so clones, 78% seen once. Worth noting for this clone: Its target is not known.

V and J are TRBV6-1 and TRBJ1-3, with D unclear. This TCR derives from a woman aged 18-29 years in good health and CMV-seronegative. The sequenced sample consisted of PBMCs. The DNA of the CDR3 is TGTGCCAGCCTTAGGGAGAGTGGAAACACCATATATTTT. Translating it yields CASLRESGNTIYF.